This TCR beta chain was captured by sequencing in a study of blood T cell repertoires in COVID-19. Study details: Some COVID-19 samples were acute and others convalescent; all came from the United States, Italy and Spain.

Germline assignment: CDR1 MNHEY and CDR2 SVGAGI. The V end was cut by 7 bases, the J end by 1 base, with 11 bases between. This CDR3 spans 14 amino acids. This clone came up once. In assigning cohorts, the study relied on participant-reported clinical history. Some clones are missing from TCRdb's copy, which holds only in-frame ones; the method was immunoSEQ multiplex PCR. Among 200,000 to 250,000 clones, 80% to 90% were seen once, and the ten largest hold more than 3%. The chain recombines TRBV6-5 with TRBJ1-5; no clear D gene. Sequencing used PBMCs or T cells enriched from blood (not recorded which). This clonotype was sampled from a woman in her twenties or thirties who had been exposed to COVID-19. CDR3 coding DNA: TGTGCCAGCATCATCTCCGGGAGCAATCAGCCCCAGCATTTT. Protein sequence: CASIISGSNQPQHF.